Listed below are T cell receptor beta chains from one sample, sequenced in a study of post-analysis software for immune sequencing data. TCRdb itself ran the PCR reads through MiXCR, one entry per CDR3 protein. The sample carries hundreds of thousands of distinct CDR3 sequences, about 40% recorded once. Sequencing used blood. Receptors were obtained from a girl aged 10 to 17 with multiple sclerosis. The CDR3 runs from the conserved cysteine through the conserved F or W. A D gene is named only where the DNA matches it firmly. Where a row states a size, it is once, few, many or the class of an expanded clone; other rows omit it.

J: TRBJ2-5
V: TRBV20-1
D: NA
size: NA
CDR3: CSSSGSGLQETQYF
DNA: TGCAGTTCTAGTGGGTCAGGGCTCCAAGAGACCCAGTACTTC

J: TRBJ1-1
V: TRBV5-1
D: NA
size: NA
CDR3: CASSLAGTRNTEAFF
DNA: TGCGCCAGCAGCTTGGCCGGGACAAGGAACACTGAAGCTTTCTTT

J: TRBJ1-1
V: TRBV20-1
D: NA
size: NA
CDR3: CSAPRSQTGLEAFF
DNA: TGCAGTGCTCCCCGAAGTCAGACAGGCCTCGAAGCTTTCTTT

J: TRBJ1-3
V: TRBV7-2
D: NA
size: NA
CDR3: CASSLGGNTIYF
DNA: TGTGCCAGCAGCTTGGGCGGTAACACCATATATTTT

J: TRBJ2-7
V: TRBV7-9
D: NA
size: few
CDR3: CASSLFLTGASYEQYF
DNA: TGTGCCAGCAGCTTATTCCTGACCGGGGCCTCCTACGAGCAGTACTTC

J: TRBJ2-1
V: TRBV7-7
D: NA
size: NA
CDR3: CASSLLGLGQEQFF
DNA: TGTGCCAGCAGCTTATTGGGATTGGGCCAGGAGCAGTTCTTC

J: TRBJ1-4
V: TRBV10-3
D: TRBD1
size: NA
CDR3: CAISRTGRDEKLFF
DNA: TGTGCCATCAGTAGGACAGGGAGAGATGAAAAACTGTTTTTT

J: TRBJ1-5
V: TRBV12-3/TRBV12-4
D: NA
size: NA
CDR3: CASSLSGNSNQPQHF
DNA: TGTGCCAGCAGTTTGTCAGGGAATAGCAATCAGCCCCAGCATTTT

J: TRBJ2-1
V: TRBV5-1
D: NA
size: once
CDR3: CASSLRSQLSSYNEQFF
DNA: TGCGCCAGCAGCTTGAGGAGCCAGCTGAGCTCCTACAATGAGCAGTTCTTC

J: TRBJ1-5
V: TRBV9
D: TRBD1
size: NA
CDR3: CASSVAGGQGEPQHF
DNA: TGTGCCAGCAGCGTAGCGGGAGGACAGGGTGAGCCCCAGCATTTT

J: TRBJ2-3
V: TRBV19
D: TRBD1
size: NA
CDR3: CATRDRGTDTQYF
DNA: TGTGCCACCCGGGACAGGGGGACAGATACGCAGTATTTT

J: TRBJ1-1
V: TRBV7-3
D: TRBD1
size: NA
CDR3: CASSHLRREGAYAEAFF
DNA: TGTGCCAGCAGTCACCTTCGAAGGGAGGGGGCGTACGCTGAAGCTTTCTTT

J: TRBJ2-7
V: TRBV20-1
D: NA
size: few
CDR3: CSARETYEQYF
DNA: TGCAGTGCTAGAGAGACCTACGAGCAGTACTTC

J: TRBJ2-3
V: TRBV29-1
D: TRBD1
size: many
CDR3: CSVEDQDRGITDTQYF
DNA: TGCAGCGTTGAAGATCAGGACAGGGGCATCACAGATACGCAGTATTTT

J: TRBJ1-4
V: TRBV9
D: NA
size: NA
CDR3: CASSAAGKKGEKLFF
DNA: TGTGCCAGCAGCGCCGCAGGGAAAAAGGGTGAAAAACTGTTTTTT

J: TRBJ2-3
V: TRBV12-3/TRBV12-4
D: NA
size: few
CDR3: CASCREGEDTQYF
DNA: TGTGCCAGTTGCCGAGAGGGAGAAGATACGCAGTATTTT

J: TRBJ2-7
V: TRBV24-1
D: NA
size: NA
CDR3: CATSEDTRDPEYF
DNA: TGTGCCACCAGTGAGGACACCCGGGACCCCGAGTACTTC

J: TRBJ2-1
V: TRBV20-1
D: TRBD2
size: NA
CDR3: CSAGTSGAYNEQFF
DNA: TGCAGTGCTGGGACTAGCGGGGCCTACAATGAGCAGTTCTTC

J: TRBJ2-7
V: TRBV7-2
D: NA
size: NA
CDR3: CASSLLPKTYEQYF
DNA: TGTGCCAGCAGCTTACTCCCAAAGACCTACGAGCAGTACTTC

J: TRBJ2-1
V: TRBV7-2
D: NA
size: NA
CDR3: CASSSAPDSYNEQFF
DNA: TGTGCCAGCAGCTCAGCTCCGGACTCCTACAATGAGCAGTTCTTC

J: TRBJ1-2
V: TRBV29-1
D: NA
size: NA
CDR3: CSVEFQVYGYTF
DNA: TGCAGCGTTGAATTTCAGGTCTATGGCTACACCTTC

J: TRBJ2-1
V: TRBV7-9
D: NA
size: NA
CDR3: CASSFSGGGYDEQFF
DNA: TGTGCCAGCAGCTTTAGCGGTGGAGGCTACGATGAGCAGTTCTTC

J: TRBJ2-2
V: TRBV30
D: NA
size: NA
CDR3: CAWSIPRGRGGELFF
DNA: TGTGCCTGGAGTATCCCCCGGGGTCGCGGCGGGGAGCTGTTTTTT

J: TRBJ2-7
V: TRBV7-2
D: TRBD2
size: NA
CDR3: CASSLLSAGGYEQYF
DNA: TGTGCCAGCAGCCTCCTCTCAGCGGGAGGATACGAGCAGTACTTC

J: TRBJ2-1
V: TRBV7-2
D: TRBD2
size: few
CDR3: CASSLVGSGRPSYNEQFF
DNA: TGTGCCAGCAGCTTAGTGGGTAGCGGGAGGCCCTCCTACAATGAGCAGTTCTTC

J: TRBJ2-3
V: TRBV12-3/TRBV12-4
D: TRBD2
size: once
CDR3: CASRRTSGSGDTQYF
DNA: TGTGCCAGCAGGAGGACTAGCGGGAGTGGCGATACGCAGTATTTT